These 15 T cell receptor beta chains share one sample of origin, sequenced in a study of blood T cell repertoires in COVID-19. This table comes from immunoSEQ multiplex PCR, and its TCRdb copy is limited to in-frame clones, with some not included. This sample has 300,000 to 400,000 clones, with about 86% found just once. What was sequenced was PBMCs or T cells enriched from blood (not recorded which). The receptors originated from a woman aged 40-49 years with acute COVID-19.

J is TRBJ1-2 and V is TRBV5-6, with D possibly TRBD1 on 6 matching bases. CDR1 and CDR2 from the germline V gene are SGHDT and YYEEEE. V was shortened by 3 bases and J by 5 bases, with 17 bases between the two germline ends. The CDR3 covers 15 residues. This CDR3 is CASSSPWRGLYGYTF. CDR3 sequence (DNA): TGTGCCAGCAGCTCCCCGTGGCGGGGGCTTTATGGCTACACCTTC. The full variable domain, in which reference TRBV5-6 and TRBJ1-2 provide the parts outside the CDR3, is DAGVTQSPTHLIKTRGQQVTLRCSPKSGHDTVSWYQQALGQGPQFIFQYYEEEERQRGNFPDRFSGHQFPNYSSELNVNALLLGDSALYLCASSSPWRGLYGYTFGSGTRLTVV.

This clone was counted once. The V and J genes are TRBV6-2 or TRBV6-3 and TRBJ2-6; D is perhaps TRBD2 (6 bases). Germline V lookup: CDR1 MNHEY, CDR2 SVGEGT. Trimming took 2 bases from V and 4 from J, leaving 9 bases between them. The CDR3 length is 15 residues. The CDR3 DNA is TGTGCCAGCAGTTACGGGGGGATCGGGGCCAACGTCCTGACTTTC. The encoded protein is CASSYGGIGANVLTF.

The V gene is TRBV11-3, the J gene TRBJ2-6; possible D gene TRBD2, 7 bases. Trimming took off 5 bases at V and 2 bases at J, with 16 bases between the two ends. The CDR3 is made up of 17 amino acids. Germline loops: CDR1 SGHNT, CDR2 YENEEA. CDR3 DNA: TGTGCCAGCAGCGAACGAGGGGGGGCGACTGGGGCCAACGTCCTGACTTTC. Translation: CASSERGGATGANVLTF.

V usage is TRBV2 and J usage is TRBJ1-4; no clear D. Trimming removed 5 bases from V and 4 bases from J, with 14 bases in between. The CDR3 consists of 15 residues. Germline CDR1 is SNHLY and CDR2 is FYNNEI. CDR3 DNA: TGTGCCAGCAGTCTACCGGACCGGGGTAATGAAAAACTGTTTTTT. Amino acids: CASSLPDRGNEKLFF.

This clone has more than one count but fewer than ten. This chain uses TRBV11-2 with TRBJ2-7; TRBD2 might be the D (5 bases). The germline V and J ends were trimmed by 4 bases and 3 bases, with 13 bases remaining between them. The CDR3 is made up of 14 amino acids. Germline V lookup: CDR1 SGHAT, CDR2 FQNNGV. In DNA, the CDR3 is TGTGCCAGCAGCTCTCCTCGGGGATACTACGAGCAGTACTTC. Its translation is CASSSPRGYYEQYF.

This clone came up once. The genes are TRBV7-9 and TRBJ1-2, with D possibly TRBD1 on 6 matching bases. CDR3 length: 14 amino acids. CDR1 SEHNR and CDR2 FQNEAQ come from the germline V gene (reference sequence). Trimming cost V 5 bases and J 6 bases, with 16 bases left between them. In nucleotides, the CDR3 is TGTGCCAGCAGCCTCTTAGGGGGGGCCCATGGCTACACCTTC. It specifies CASSLLGGAHGYTF.

This chain uses TRBV11-3 with TRBJ2-2, with D tentatively TRBD1 (6 bases). The V and J ends lost 4 bases and 6 bases respectively, with 15 bases between them. This CDR3 comprises 15 residues. Per the germline V gene, CDR1 is SGHNT and CDR2 is YENEEA. CDR3 residues: CASSSGQQGAGELFF. In DNA, the CDR3 is TGTGCCAGCAGCTCAGGACAACAGGGAGCCGGGGAGCTGTTTTTT.

This clone was detected once. V gene TRBV5-6 combines with J gene TRBJ1-5; tentatively, D is TRBD1 (6 bases). Trimming cost V 3 bases and J 0 bases, with 10 bases left between them. The CDR3 covers 15 residues. Germline V gives CDR1 SGHDT, CDR2 YYEEEE. CDR3 in amino acids: CASSSGQNSNQPQHF. The CDR3, as DNA: TGTGCCAGCAGCTCCGGACAGAATAGCAATCAGCCCCAGCATTTT. The variable domain in full, with the rest retrieved from reference TRBV5-6 and TRBJ1-5, is DAGVTQSPTHLIKTRGQQVTLRCSPKSGHDTVSWYQQALGQGPQFIFQYYEEEERQRGNFPDRFSGHQFPNYSSELNVNALLLGDSALYLCASSSGQNSNQPQHFGDGTRLSIL.

Here the CDR3 reads CASSFQGMNTEAFF. In nucleotides, the CDR3 is TGCGCCAGCAGCTTCCAGGGGATGAACACTGAAGCTTTCTTT. This chain uses TRBV5-1 with TRBJ1-1; D possibly corresponds to TRBD1 (6 bases). Germline V lookup: CDR1 SGHRS, CDR2 YFSETQ. CDR3 size: 14 residues. V shed 2 bases and J shed 0 bases, with 8 bases lying between them.

This clone has just a few counts. This chain uses TRBV28 with TRBJ2-6, with D possibly being TRBD1 (6 bases). This CDR3 region has 14 residues. Germline values: CDR1 MDHEN, CDR2 SYDVKM. Trimming took off 6 bases at V and 2 bases at J, with 8 bases between the two ends. CDR3 sequence reads: CASRTGAGANVLTF. The CDR3 DNA follows: TGTGCCAGCAGGACAGGAGCTGGGGCCAACGTCCTGACTTTC.

The CDR3 loop reads CASSLDGDYGYTF. CDR3 in DNA: TGCGCCAGCAGCTTGGACGGGGACTATGGCTACACCTTC. The genes are TRBV5-1 and TRBJ1-2, with D unclear. V was shortened by 0 bases and J by 3 bases, with 6 bases between the two germline ends. CDR3 length: 13 amino acids. Germline CDR1 is SGHRS and CDR2 is YFSETQ.

The V gene is TRBV28, the J gene TRBJ2-2; maybe TRBD2 (5 bases). Deletions cut 7 bases from V and 0 bases from J, with 9 bases between. The length of the CDR3 is 14 residues. Germline V lookup: CDR1 MDHEN, CDR2 SYDVKM. The CDR3 sequence: CASTSGPNTGELFF. The CDR3, as DNA: TGTGCCAGCACGAGCGGCCCGAACACCGGGGAGCTGTTTTTT.

This sequence joins TRBV18 and TRBJ1-2; weak D call: TRBD1 (6 bases). V was trimmed by 5 bases and J by 2 bases, leaving 15 bases between them. In germline, CDR1 is KGHSH, CDR2 LQKENI. The CDR3 contains 15 residues. The CDR3 DNA is TGTGCCAGCTCATTGGGGGCAGGGACGAACTATGGCTACACCTTC. As protein: CASSLGAGTNYGYTF.

This rearrangement joins TRBV27 to TRBJ1-2; D is possibly TRBD1 (5 bases). The CDR3 length is 13 residues. V lost 10 bases to trimming and J lost 8 bases, with 20 bases between them. Per the germline V gene, CDR1 is MNHEY and CDR2 is SMNVEV (reference sequence). CDR3 protein: CATLPPGGRGYTF. As DNA, the CDR3 is TGTGCCACCCTCCCACCGGGGGGAAGGGGCTACACCTTC.

The V gene is TRBV10-3, the J gene TRBJ2-1, with 9 nucleotides matching TRBD2. The germline gives CDR1 ENHRY, CDR2 SYGVKD. This CDR3 is 16 amino acids long. Germline trimming cut 6 bases from V and 5 bases from J; bases unmatched to any gene: 11. CDR3 nucleotide sequence: TGTGCCATCAGAAAAAGCCTTATAGCGGGAGACAATGAGCAGTTCTTC. It encodes CAIRKSLIAGDNEQFF.